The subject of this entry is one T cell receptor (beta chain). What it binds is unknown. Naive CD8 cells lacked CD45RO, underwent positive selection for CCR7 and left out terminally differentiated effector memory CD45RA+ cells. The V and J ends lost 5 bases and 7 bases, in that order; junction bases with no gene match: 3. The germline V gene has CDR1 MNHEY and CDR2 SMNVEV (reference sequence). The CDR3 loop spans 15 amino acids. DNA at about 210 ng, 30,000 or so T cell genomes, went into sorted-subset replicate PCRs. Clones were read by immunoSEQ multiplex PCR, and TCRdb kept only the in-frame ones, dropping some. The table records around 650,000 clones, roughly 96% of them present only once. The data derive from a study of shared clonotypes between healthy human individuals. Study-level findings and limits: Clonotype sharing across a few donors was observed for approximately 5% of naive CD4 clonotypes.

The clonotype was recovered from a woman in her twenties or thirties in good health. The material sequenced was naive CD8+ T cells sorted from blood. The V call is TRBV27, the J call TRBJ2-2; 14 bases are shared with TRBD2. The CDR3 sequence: CASSIGTSGSGELFF. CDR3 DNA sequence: TGTGCCAGCAGTATCGGGACTAGCGGGAGCGGGGAGCTGTTTTTT.